The clone carrying this T cell receptor beta chain was detected a few times. This record belongs to a study of CD8 T cells in Susac syndrome. At the level of the study: At the time of blood draw, patients with Susac syndrome were therapy-naive, receiving corticosteroids, or receiving intravenous immunoglobulin alone.

Reverse transcription of about 0.5 to 1 ug RNA was carried out with random hexamers. One entry per CDR3 protein, called by TCRdb with MiXCR from the immunoSEQ multiplex PCR reads. The table records under 150,000 distinct CDR3 sequences, approximately 95% of them present only once. Germline V gene data show CDR1 as MDHEN and CDR2 as SYDVKM. Trimming left V 6 bases short and J 4 bases short, with 7 bases between. The CDR3 consists of 11 residues. The rearrangement joins TRBV28 to TRBJ2-7; D is ambiguous. The receptor comes from a human donor with Susac syndrome. The sample was CD4+ T cells from PBMCs. This chain's CDR3 is CASSSRYEQYF. The CDR3 region has the DNA TGTGCCAGCAGCTCCCGTTACGAGCAGTACTTC.